The 15 T cell receptor beta chains given below trace back to one sample, sequenced in a study of blood T cell repertoires in COVID-19. The protocol was immunoSEQ multiplex PCR, while the TCRdb copy is restricted to in-frame clones and leaves out a portion. The sample holds about 200,000 clones; roughly 90% are singletons and the top ten take about 1.6%. The sample was peripheral blood. These receptors all come from a young man with active or convalescent COVID-19.

The chain has TRBV7-2 and TRBJ2-5, with D possibly TRBD2 on 6 matching bases. Germline V gene lookup returns CDR1 SGHTA and CDR2 FQGNSA. Between the trimmed V and J ends, which lost 1 base and 5 bases, there was a span of 14 bases. The CDR3 has 15 residues. DNA of the CDR3: TGTGCCAGCAGCTTAGGGGGAGGACAATTGGAGACCCAGTACTTC. Its protein is CASSLGGGQLETQYF.

The chain uses TRBV9 and TRBJ2-1; D is perhaps TRBD2 (5 bases). Trimming pared 2 bases from V and 7 bases from J, leaving 16 bases between. The CDR3 totals 15 residues. Germline loops: CDR1 SGDLS, CDR2 YYNGEE. The CDR3 is CASSVVPAGRNEQFF. The CDR3 DNA sequence: TGTGCCAGCAGCGTTGTCCCCGCGGGTAGGAATGAGCAGTTCTTC.

The V gene is TRBV6-6, the J gene TRBJ1-5; TRBD1 might be the D (5 bases). CDR3 length: 12 residues. The V and J ends lost 10 bases and 7 bases respectively, with 14 bases between them. Germline V CDR1 and CDR2: MNHNY, SVGAGI (reference sequence). The CDR3 protein is CATRAEEQPQHF. CDR3 DNA: TGTGCCACCAGGGCAGAGGAGCAGCCCCAGCATTTT.

The V call is TRBV25-1, the J call TRBJ1-1; maybe TRBD1 (6 bases). CDR1 is MGHDK, CDR2 SYGVNS, per germline. Between the trimmed V and J ends, which lost 4 bases and 1 base, there was a span of 10 bases. The CDR3 contains 14 residues. DNA for the CDR3: TGTGCCAGCAGTGGCAGGGGCTGGAACACTGAAGCTTTCTTT. It encodes CASSGRGWNTEAFF.

V usage is TRBV27 and J usage is TRBJ1-1, with D perhaps matching TRBD1 (5 bases). The germline gives CDR1 MNHEY, CDR2 SMNVEV (reference sequence). This CDR3 spans 16 amino acids. Deletions cut 0 bases from V and 4 bases from J, with 15 bases between. The CDR3 region has the DNA TGTGCCAGCAGTTTATCGGGGACCCCCGGGAGCACTGAAGCTTTCTTT. This translates into CASSLSGTPGSTEAFF.

The V gene is TRBV6-1, the J gene TRBJ2-1; the match to TRBD2 covers 10 bases. V was clipped by 3 bases and J by 4 bases; unmatched bases: 3. From germline, CDR1 is MNHNS and CDR2 SASEGT. The CDR3 sequence is 15 residues long. DNA for the CDR3: TGTGCCAGCAGTGACCTAGCGGGAGATTACAATGAGCAGTTCTTC. Translated: CASSDLAGDYNEQFF.

The V call is TRBV6-5, the J call TRBJ1-1, with D possibly TRBD1 on 6 matching bases. Per germline, CDR1 MNHEY and CDR2 SVGAGI. The CDR3 loop spans 14 amino acids. Trimming left V 0 bases short and J 6 bases short, with 11 bases between. The CDR3 DNA follows: TGTGCCAGCAGTTACTCGGGGGGGCTTGCTGAAGCTTTCTTT. Its translation: CASSYSGGLAEAFF.

The chain uses TRBV7-6 and TRBJ2-7, with 7 nucleotides matching TRBD1. Germline loops: CDR1 SGHVS, CDR2 FNYEAQ. V gave up 2 bases and J gave up 4 bases; unmatched junction bases: 8. CDR3 length equals 15 residues. CDR3 in DNA: TGTGCCAGCAGCTTACATCCAGGACAGGCATACGAGCAGTACTTC. Translation gives CASSLHPGQAYEQYF.

This clone was observed once. The chain has TRBV7-9 and TRBJ1-1; TRBD1 agrees at 7 bases. Looked up from germline, CDR1 is SEHNR and CDR2 is FQNEAQ (reference sequence). The CDR3 runs 15 residues. V lost 1 base, J lost 4 bases, and 6 bases stayed unmatched. This CDR3 reads CASSLVRGLSTEAFF. Written as DNA, the CDR3 is TGTGCCAGCAGCTTAGTAAGGGGGCTGAGCACTGAAGCTTTCTTT.

The rearrangement joins TRBV10-3 to TRBJ1-5; 7 bases are shared with TRBD1. Germline V CDR1 and CDR2: ENHRY, SYGVKD. CDR3 length: 14 residues. V lost 3 bases and J lost 6; bases outside the gene matches: 5. CDR3: CAISERKGAQPQHF. As DNA, the CDR3 is TGTGCCATCAGTGAAAGGAAGGGGGCTCAGCCCCAGCATTTT.

The chain is built from TRBV12-3 or TRBV12-4 and TRBJ1-2; D call uncertain. V gave up 5 bases and J gave up 2 bases, with 6 bases separating them. The CDR3 length is 12 residues. The CDR3 sequence: CASSEVNYGYTF. CDR3 bases: TGTGCCAGCAGTGAGGTGAACTATGGCTACACCTTC.

This chain joins TRBV30 and TRBJ2-7; 7 bases match TRBD1. Per germline, CDR1 GTSNPN and CDR2 SVGIG (reference sequence). After removal of 6 bases from V and 2 bases from J, the junction contained 7 bases not matched to a gene. CDR3 length: 13 amino acids. The CDR3 region is CACTRDRTYEQYF. CDR3 DNA: TGTGCCTGTACCCGGGACAGAACCTACGAGCAGTACTTC.

The V call is TRBV2, the J call TRBJ2-1; 12 bases fit TRBD2. This CDR3 spans 14 amino acids. V dropped 7 bases and J dropped 10; count of bases not matched to a gene: 8. Germline CDR1 SNHLY, CDR2 FYNNEI. CDR3 bases: TGTGCCAGCACAGGACTAGCGGGACCTGTGGAGCAGTTCTTC. Encoded protein: CASTGLAGPVEQFF. Complete variable domain (other parts from reference TRBV2 and TRBJ2-1): EPEVTQTPSHQVTQMGQEVILRCVPISNHLYFYWYRQILGQKVEFLVSFYNNEISEKSEIFDDQFSVERPDGSNFTLKIRSTKLEDSAMYFCASTGLAGPVEQFFGPGTRLTVL.

The gene calls are TRBV3-1 (or the pseudogene TRBV3-2) and TRBJ2-1; TRBD2 is a possible D gene (6 bases). CDR1 and CDR2 (germline): LGHDT, YNNKEL (reference sequence). V gave up 0 bases and J gave up 12 bases, with 9 bases separating them. This CDR3 has 12 residues. The CDR3 sequence is CASSQDGRRQFF. As DNA, the CDR3 is TGTGCCAGCAGCCAAGATGGGAGGAGGCAGTTCTTC.

The chain combines TRBV3-1 (or the pseudogene TRBV3-2) with TRBJ1-2; D unclear. Germline-derived CDR1 and CDR2 are LGHDT and YNNKEL (reference sequence). The CDR3 has 13 residues. The V gene lost 4 bases and the J gene lost 3 bases, with 9 bases spanning the gap. This CDR3 is CASSRREDYGYTF. CDR3 nucleotide sequence: TGTGCCAGCAGCCGGCGGGAGGACTATGGCTACACCTTC.